This is a list of T cell receptor beta chains from one sample in a study of blood T cell repertoires in COVID-19. The table came from immunoSEQ multiplex PCR; TCRdb's copy has only in-frame clones and leaves some out. Seen here are roughly 200,000 clones, less than 85% observed once, and the top ten hold around 5.8%. Sequencing input: peripheral blood. The receptor source for this set is a woman in her seventies with acute or convalescent COVID-19. Each CDR3 is given with its conserved first and last residue. The D gene is left open where the match is weak. For some rows the clone size is stated as once, few or many, or as a class when expanded; others skip it.

d_gene: TRBD1
v_gene: TRBV6-5
j_gene: TRBJ2-7
abundance: .
CDR3nt: TGTGCCAGCTTACGACAGGGCCCTTATGGGCAGTACTTC
CDR3aa: CASLRQGPYGQYF

d_gene: TRBD2
v_gene: TRBV27
j_gene: TRBJ2-2
abundance: .
CDR3nt: TGTGCCAGCAGTTACAGGACTAGCTTTCGAACCGGGGAGCTGTTTTTT
CDR3aa: CASSYRTSFRTGELFF

d_gene: TRBD2
v_gene: TRBV2
j_gene: TRBJ2-1
abundance: .
CDR3nt: TGTGCCAGCAGTGAGGGACTAGCCTACAATGAGCAGTTCTTC
CDR3aa: CASSEGLAYNEQFF

d_gene: .
v_gene: TRBV3-1/TRBV3-2
j_gene: TRBJ2-1
abundance: few
CDR3nt: TGTGCCAGCAGCCAACCCGGGAGAAGATACAATGAGCAGTTCTTC
CDR3aa: CASSQPGRRYNEQFF

d_gene: .
v_gene: TRBV5-4
j_gene: TRBJ1-6
abundance: .
CDR3nt: TGTGCCAGCAGCTATAAACAGGAAATAGGTTCACCCCTCCACTTT
CDR3aa: CASSYKQEIGSPLHF

d_gene: .
v_gene: TRBV11-2
j_gene: TRBJ1-4
abundance: .
CDR3nt: TGTGCCAGCAGCTTAGGTCACCAGAATGAAAAACTGTTTTTT
CDR3aa: CASSLGHQNEKLFF

d_gene: .
v_gene: TRBV6-5
j_gene: TRBJ2-2
abundance: .
CDR3nt: TGTGCCAGCAGTTACATTTTGCGGGTCGGCGGGGAGCTGTTTTTT
CDR3aa: CASSYILRVGGELFF

d_gene: TRBD1
v_gene: TRBV18
j_gene: TRBJ2-2
abundance: .
CDR3nt: TGTGCCAGCTCACTAGGACAGGGCACCGGGGAGCTGTTTTTT
CDR3aa: CASSLGQGTGELFF

d_gene: .
v_gene: TRBV5-1
j_gene: TRBJ2-1
abundance: .
CDR3nt: TGCGCCAGCAGCTTGGAGCCGGTAAGCTCCTACAATGAGCAGTTCTTC
CDR3aa: CASSLEPVSSYNEQFF

d_gene: .
v_gene: TRBV28
j_gene: TRBJ2-7
abundance: .
CDR3nt: .
CDR3aa: CASSTSTVSDPGLAGGHLYEQYF

d_gene: TRBD1
v_gene: TRBV7-3
j_gene: TRBJ2-1
abundance: .
CDR3nt: TGTGCCAGCAGCCCCCGGGACAGGGCGATCCAAAATGAGCAGTTCTTC
CDR3aa: CASSPRDRAIQNEQFF

d_gene: TRBD2
v_gene: TRBV5-4
j_gene: TRBJ2-1
abundance: .
CDR3nt: TGTGCCAGCACACAAGGGACTAGCGGGAGTCATGAGCAGTTCTTC
CDR3aa: CASTQGTSGSHEQFF

d_gene: .
v_gene: TRBV30
j_gene: TRBJ1-1
abundance: few
CDR3nt: TGTGCCTGGAGTGCAGGGCGGGGAGACACTGAAGCTTTCTTT
CDR3aa: CAWSAGRGDTEAFF

d_gene: .
v_gene: TRBV5-1
j_gene: TRBJ2-6
abundance: .
CDR3nt: TGCGCCAGCAGCTTACCGGCAGGTAGTCCCTCTGGGGCCAACGTCCTGACTTTC
CDR3aa: CASSLPAGSPSGANVLTF

d_gene: .
v_gene: TRBV21-1
j_gene: TRBJ2-7
abundance: .
CDR3nt: TGTGCCAGCCTAGGACAGATTTTCTACGAGCAGTACTTC
CDR3aa: CASLGQIFYEQYF

d_gene: TRBD2
v_gene: TRBV3-1/TRBV3-2
j_gene: TRBJ2-7
abundance: .
CDR3nt: TGTGCCAGCAGCCGAAAGATAGCGGGAGTCGAGCAGTACTTC
CDR3aa: CASSRKIAGVEQYF

d_gene: TRBD2
v_gene: TRBV5-1
j_gene: TRBJ2-2
abundance: once
CDR3nt: TGCGCCAGCAGCTTGGCGGCGGAGGGACTAGCGGGAGAGGGGACCGGGGAGCTGTTTTTT
CDR3aa: CASSLAAEGLAGEGTGELFF

d_gene: TRBD2
v_gene: TRBV5-1
j_gene: TRBJ2-3
abundance: .
CDR3nt: TGCGCCAGCAGCTTGCCCTCTAGCGGGAAGGGAGATACGCAGTATTTT
CDR3aa: CASSLPSSGKGDTQYF

d_gene: TRBD2
v_gene: TRBV30
j_gene: TRBJ2-1
abundance: few
CDR3nt: TGTGCCTGGACAGCCAGCGGGGGCTGGGGGCAGTTCTTC
CDR3aa: CAWTASGGWGQFF

d_gene: .
v_gene: TRBV18
j_gene: TRBJ1-6
abundance: few
CDR3nt: TGTGCCAGCTCCGCTACGGACAGCAGCTCCTATAATTCACCCCTCCACTTT
CDR3aa: CASSATDSSSYNSPLHF

d_gene: .
v_gene: TRBV7-2
j_gene: TRBJ2-1
abundance: .
CDR3nt: TGTGCCAGCAGCCCCCCCAGACTCACTAGCAGAGACTACAATGAGCAGTTCTTC
CDR3aa: CASSPPRLTSRDYNEQFF

d_gene: .
v_gene: TRBV18
j_gene: TRBJ1-4
abundance: few
CDR3nt: TGTGCCAGCTCACCACCGTCGGGGGGGCTCCCTGAAAAACTGTTTTTT
CDR3aa: CASSPPSGGLPEKLFF

d_gene: .
v_gene: TRBV30
j_gene: TRBJ2-3
abundance: .
CDR3nt: TGTGCCTGGTTAGATCAGGGGACAGATACGCAGTATTTT
CDR3aa: CAWLDQGTDTQYF

d_gene: .
v_gene: TRBV10-2
j_gene: TRBJ2-5
abundance: .
CDR3nt: TGCGCCAGCAGCCAAGGAGGGCAAGAGACCCAGTACTTC
CDR3aa: CASSQGGQETQYF

d_gene: TRBD1
v_gene: TRBV19
j_gene: TRBJ1-5
abundance: .
CDR3nt: TGTGCCAGTAGTAAGGGGGCAGAGCAGCCCCAGCATTTT
CDR3aa: CASSKGAEQPQHF

d_gene: .
v_gene: TRBV2
j_gene: TRBJ1-2
abundance: .
CDR3nt: TGTGCCAGCAGTCTACAAACAGGGAACTATGGCTACACCTTC
CDR3aa: CASSLQTGNYGYTF

d_gene: .
v_gene: TRBV7-8
j_gene: TRBJ1-2
abundance: .
CDR3nt: TGTGCCAGCAGCTTAGGGAGGGAAAAAGGCGGCTACACCTTC
CDR3aa: CASSLGREKGGYTF

d_gene: TRBD1
v_gene: TRBV28
j_gene: TRBJ1-5
abundance: many
CDR3nt: TGTGCCAGCAGTTTAATCCAGGGGGGTAATCAGCCCCAGCATTTT
CDR3aa: CASSLIQGGNQPQHF

d_gene: TRBD2
v_gene: TRBV5-6
j_gene: TRBJ2-1
abundance: .
CDR3nt: TGTGCCAGCAGCATGACTAGCGGGGATTACAATGAGCAGTTCTTC
CDR3aa: CASSMTSGDYNEQFF

d_gene: .
v_gene: TRBV19
j_gene: TRBJ2-5
abundance: once
CDR3nt: TGTGCCAGTAGTACAATCGACAGCCTCCGAGAGACCCAGTACTTC
CDR3aa: CASSTIDSLRETQYF

d_gene: .
v_gene: TRBV19
j_gene: TRBJ1-3
abundance: .
CDR3nt: TGTGCCAGTAGTCTGACAGTGGCCTCTGGAAACACCATATATTTT
CDR3aa: CASSLTVASGNTIYF

d_gene: TRBD1
v_gene: TRBV3-1/TRBV3-2
j_gene: TRBJ1-2
abundance: .
CDR3nt: TGTGCCAGCAGCCAGGGAGGGACAGGGAAATATGGCTACACCTTC
CDR3aa: CASSQGGTGKYGYTF

d_gene: .
v_gene: TRBV4-2
j_gene: TRBJ1-3
abundance: .
CDR3nt: TGTGCCAGCAGCCAACAGGGTGTCCTCTCTGGAAACACCATATATTTT
CDR3aa: CASSQQGVLSGNTIYF

d_gene: .
v_gene: TRBV9
j_gene: TRBJ1-3
abundance: .
CDR3nt: TGTGCCAGCAGTCTAAACTCTGGAAACACCATATATTTT
CDR3aa: CASSLNSGNTIYF

d_gene: TRBD2
v_gene: TRBV7-9
j_gene: TRBJ2-7
abundance: .
CDR3nt: TGTGCCAGCAGCTTACTCCAGACTAGCGGTGCCTACGAGCAGTACTTC
CDR3aa: CASSLLQTSGAYEQYF

d_gene: TRBD1
v_gene: TRBV4-1
j_gene: TRBJ1-5
abundance: .
CDR3nt: TGCGCCAGCAGCCAAGAAGTTTGGACAGGAGGAGGCAATCAGCCCCAGCATTTT
CDR3aa: CASSQEVWTGGGNQPQHF

d_gene: .
v_gene: TRBV7-5
j_gene: TRBJ1-5
abundance: .
CDR3nt: TGTGCCAGAAGCTCACAAAGAAGGACAGGGGGCAATCAGCCCCAGCATTTT
CDR3aa: CARSSQRRTGGNQPQHF

d_gene: .
v_gene: TRBV29-1
j_gene: TRBJ2-5
abundance: .
CDR3nt: TGCAGCGTTGGACAGTACCAAGAGACCCAGTACTTC
CDR3aa: CSVGQYQETQYF

d_gene: .
v_gene: TRBV19
j_gene: TRBJ2-1
abundance: .
CDR3nt: TGTGCCAGTACCTTCGACAATGAGCAGTTCTTC
CDR3aa: CASTFDNEQFF

d_gene: TRBD1
v_gene: TRBV19
j_gene: TRBJ1-4
abundance: .
CDR3nt: TGTGCCAGTAGTGAGACAGGGGGGAATGAAAAACTGTTTTTT
CDR3aa: CASSETGGNEKLFF

d_gene: TRBD2
v_gene: TRBV24-1
j_gene: TRBJ2-3
abundance: .
CDR3nt: TGTGCCACCAGTGGGCCTAGCGGGGGACCCACAGATACGCAGTATTTT
CDR3aa: CATSGPSGGPTDTQYF

d_gene: TRBD2
v_gene: TRBV19
j_gene: TRBJ2-1
abundance: .
CDR3nt: TGTGCCAGTCCGCGGCCCGGGACTACGAACTACAATGAGCAGTTCTTC
CDR3aa: CASPRPGTTNYNEQFF

d_gene: TRBD1
v_gene: TRBV6-6
j_gene: TRBJ1-1
abundance: .
CDR3nt: TGTGCCAGCAGTTACCCCTCGGGACAGACCCACACTGAAGCTTTCTTT
CDR3aa: CASSYPSGQTHTEAFF

d_gene: .
v_gene: TRBV19
j_gene: TRBJ2-7
abundance: .
CDR3nt: TGTGCCAGTAGTATTCGTGGTGGGGTAGAGGGAAGTGGGGACTACGAGCAGTACTTC
CDR3aa: CASSIRGGVEGSGDYEQYF

d_gene: TRBD2
v_gene: TRBV7-3
j_gene: TRBJ2-1
abundance: .
CDR3nt: TGTGCCAGCAGCTTAGGGGCTAGCGGGAGGGCCTGGGTGAATGAGCAGTTCTTC
CDR3aa: CASSLGASGRAWVNEQFF

d_gene: TRBD1
v_gene: TRBV5-1
j_gene: TRBJ1-4
abundance: .
CDR3nt: TGCGCCAGCAGCCCACGGACAGGGGGGAATGAAAAACTGTTTTTT
CDR3aa: CASSPRTGGNEKLFF

d_gene: .
v_gene: TRBV6-5
j_gene: TRBJ2-3
abundance: .
CDR3nt: TGTGCCAGCAGTTACTCTCCGACTAGTTCGGATACGCAGTATTTT
CDR3aa: CASSYSPTSSDTQYF

d_gene: .
v_gene: TRBV3-1/TRBV3-2
j_gene: TRBJ1-2
abundance: .
CDR3nt: TGTGCCAGCAGCCAGATGGGACATTACGACTATGGCTACACCTTC
CDR3aa: CASSQMGHYDYGYTF

d_gene: .
v_gene: TRBV6-1
j_gene: TRBJ2-5
abundance: .
CDR3nt: TGTGCCAGCAGTGAAAGTTTAGGGGTGGAGACCCAGTACTTC
CDR3aa: CASSESLGVETQYF

d_gene: TRBD1
v_gene: TRBV9
j_gene: TRBJ1-2
abundance: once
CDR3nt: TGTGCCAGCAGCACACATACAGGGGGAGTCGCCTACACCTTC
CDR3aa: CASSTHTGGVAYTF